These T cell receptor beta chains were read from a single sample in a study of blood T cell repertoires in COVID-19. Libraries were prepared by immunoSEQ multiplex PCR; TCRdb keeps only in-frame clonotypes and omits some of them. The sample lists 110,000 or so clones; roughly 87% were seen once. What was sequenced was peripheral blood. The source of these receptors is a man between 45 and 60 years old with acute or convalescent COVID-19. Each CDR3 is given with its conserved first and last residue. A D gene is named only where the DNA matches it firmly. Clone size is not always given. Where it is, it says once, few, many or a class for expanded clones.

cdr3_aa | cdr3_nt | clone_size | j_call | d_call | v_call
CASSSGGANEKLFF | TGTGCCAGCAGTTCCGGGGGGGCTAATGAAAAACTGTTTTTT | - | TRBJ1-4 | - | TRBV27
CASSLGGQATEAFF | TGTGCCAGCAGCTTGGGGGGGCAAGCCACTGAAGCTTTCTTT | - | TRBJ1-1 | - | TRBV7-6
CAWSSWGPGEAFF | TGTGCCTGGAGTTCGTGGGGCCCGGGTGAAGCTTTCTTT | - | TRBJ1-1 | - | TRBV30
CASSLWDRPQAEKLFF | TGTGCCAGTTCACTTTGGGACAGACCGCAAGCCGAAAAACTGTTTTTT | - | TRBJ1-4 | TRBD1 | TRBV18
CATSDKKYAERETQYF | TGTGCCACCAGTGACAAGAAGTACGCGGAGCGAGAGACCCAGTACTTC | - | TRBJ2-5 | - | TRBV24-1
CSVDTLAAYNEQFF | TGCAGCGTTGATACTCTAGCGGCTTACAATGAGCAGTTCTTC | once | TRBJ2-1 | TRBD2 | TRBV29-1
CASSLSDMNTEAFF | TGCGCCAGCAGCTTGTCGGACATGAACACTGAAGCTTTCTTT | - | TRBJ1-1 | - | TRBV5-1
CASSLGVRTQYF | TGTGCCAGCAGCTTGGGAGTCCGGACCCAGTACTTC | - | TRBJ2-5 | - | TRBV11-2
CASSSRDRAPYEQYF | TGTGCCAGCAGTTCCCGGGACAGGGCCCCCTACGAGCAGTACTTC | few | TRBJ2-7 | TRBD1 | TRBV6-6
CASSLRGARNEQYF | TGTGCCAGCAGCTTGCGGGGGGCCCGCAACGAGCAGTACTTC | - | TRBJ2-7 | TRBD2 | TRBV7-9
CASSLFTQDPQGAKNTEAFF | TGCGCCAGCAGCTTGTTTACACAGGACCCGCAGGGGGCCAAGAACACTGAAGCTTTCTTT | - | TRBJ1-1 | TRBD1 | TRBV5-1
CASGAGQENTEAFF | TGTGCCAGCGGAGCGGGACAGGAGAACACTGAAGCTTTCTTT | - | TRBJ1-1 | TRBD1 | TRBV2
CASSQSVGSSYEQYF | TGCGCCAGCAGCCAGTCGGTGGGGAGCTCCTACGAGCAGTACTTC | - | TRBJ2-7 | - | TRBV5-1
CASRGLAGGMYEQYF | TGTGCCAGCAGGGGACTAGCGGGAGGTATGTACGAGCAGTACTTC | - | TRBJ2-7 | TRBD2 | TRBV27
CASSLSTVGGSVNEKLFF | TGTGCCAGCTCACTCTCCACCGTTGGAGGAAGTGTTAATGAAAAACTGTTTTTT | once | TRBJ1-4 | - | TRBV18
CASSLTQTNYGYTF | TGTGCCAGCAGCTTAACCCAGACTAACTATGGCTACACCTTC | - | TRBJ1-2 | - | TRBV11-2
CASSAGEGETQYF | TGTGCCAGCAGCGCGGGGGAAGGGGAGACCCAGTACTTC | - | TRBJ2-5 | TRBD2 | TRBV6-5
CASSLNGGSAETQYF | TGTGCCAGCAGCTTAAATGGCGGGAGCGCGGAGACCCAGTACTTC | - | TRBJ2-5 | TRBD2 | TRBV7-3
CASSLRQGKANEKLFF | TGTGCCAGCAGCCTACGACAGGGAAAAGCTAATGAAAAACTGTTTTTT | - | TRBJ1-4 | TRBD1 | TRBV14
CASTTGIDSPLHF | TGTGCCAGCACCACAGGGATAGATTCACCCCTCCACTTT | few | TRBJ1-6 | - | TRBV28
CASRGSGTGAPYEQYF | TGTGCCAGCAGGGGGTCCGGGACAGGGGCCCCCTACGAGCAGTACTTC | - | TRBJ2-7 | TRBD1 | TRBV27
CASSPGTDLPAAFF | TGCGCCAGCAGCCCCGGGACAGACCTCCCCGCGGCTTTCTTT | few | TRBJ1-1 | TRBD1 | TRBV5-1
CASSQELRSTTGGRTPLHF | TGCGCCAGCAGCCAAGAATTGAGATCCACCACGGGGGGGCGGACACCCCTCCACTTT | - | TRBJ1-6 | - | TRBV4-1
CASSATGLAGPETQYF | TGTGCCAGCAGTGCAACCGGACTAGCGGGGCCAGAGACCCAGTACTTC | - | TRBJ2-5 | TRBD2 | TRBV7-9
CSVEDGQYTDTQYF | TGCAGCGTTGAAGATGGACAGTACACAGATACGCAGTATTTT | many | TRBJ2-3 | - | TRBV29-1
CASMSLDREDEQFF | TGCGCCAGCATGAGTCTGGACAGGGAAGATGAGCAGTTCTTC | - | TRBJ2-1 | TRBD1 | TRBV5-1
CASSPTGAPYNEQFF | TGTGCCAGCAGTCCTACAGGGGCCCCCTACAATGAGCAGTTCTTC | - | TRBJ2-1 | TRBD1 | TRBV27
CASSQEGTGRTGELFF | TGTGCCAGCAGCCAAGAGGGGACAGGGAGGACCGGGGAGCTGTTTTTT | - | TRBJ2-2 | TRBD1 | TRBV14
CASSVGQGTYEQYF | TGTGCCAGCAGCGTAGGACAGGGAACCTACGAGCAGTACTTC | - | TRBJ2-7 | TRBD1 | TRBV9
CAWSLAGAVDTQYF | TGTGCCTGGAGCCTAGCGGGAGCAGTAGATACGCAGTATTTT | - | TRBJ2-3 | TRBD2 | TRBV30
CASSLEVWNRDEQFF | TGTGCCAGCAGCTTGGAGGTGTGGAACAGGGATGAGCAGTTCTTC | - | TRBJ2-1 | - | TRBV5-4